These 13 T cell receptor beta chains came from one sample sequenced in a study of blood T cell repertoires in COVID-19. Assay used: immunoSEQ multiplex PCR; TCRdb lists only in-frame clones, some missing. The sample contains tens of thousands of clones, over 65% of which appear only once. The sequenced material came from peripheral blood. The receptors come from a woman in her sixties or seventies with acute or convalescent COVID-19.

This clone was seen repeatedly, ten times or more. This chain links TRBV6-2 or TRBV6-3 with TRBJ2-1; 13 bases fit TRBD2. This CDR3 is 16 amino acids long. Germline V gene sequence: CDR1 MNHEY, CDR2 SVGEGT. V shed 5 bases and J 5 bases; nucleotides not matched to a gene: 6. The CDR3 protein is CASSATSGRPNNEQFF. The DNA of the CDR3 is TGTGCCAGCAGTGCGACTAGCGGGAGGCCTAACAATGAGCAGTTCTTC.

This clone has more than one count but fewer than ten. This CDR3 reads CASSPLQRTRRDGYTF. The CDR3 DNA reads TGTGCCAGCAGCCCTCTCCAAAGAACCCGGAGGGATGGCTACACCTTC. The rearrangement joins TRBV13 to TRBJ1-2; no clear D. The CDR3 sequence is 16 residues long. Trimming cost V 5 bases and J 6 bases, with 22 bases left between them. Per the germline V gene, CDR1 is PRHDT and CDR2 is FYEKMQ (reference sequence).

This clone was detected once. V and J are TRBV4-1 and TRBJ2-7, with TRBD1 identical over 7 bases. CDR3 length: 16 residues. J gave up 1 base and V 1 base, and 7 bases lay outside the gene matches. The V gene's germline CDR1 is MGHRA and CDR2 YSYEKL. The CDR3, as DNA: TGCGCCAGCAGCCAAGGGTCGAGGGACAGATCCTACGAGCAGTACTTC. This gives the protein CASSQGSRDRSYEQYF.

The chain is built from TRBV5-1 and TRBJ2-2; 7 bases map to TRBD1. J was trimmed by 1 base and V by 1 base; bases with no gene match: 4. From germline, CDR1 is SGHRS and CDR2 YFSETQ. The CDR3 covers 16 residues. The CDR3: CASSLSGGMNTGELFF. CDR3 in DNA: TGCGCCAGCAGCTTGTCAGGGGGAATGAACACCGGGGAGCTGTTTTTT.

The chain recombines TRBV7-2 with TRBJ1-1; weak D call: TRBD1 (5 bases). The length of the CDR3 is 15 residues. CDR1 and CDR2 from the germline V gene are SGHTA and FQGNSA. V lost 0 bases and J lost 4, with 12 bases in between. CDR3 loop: CASSLAHGQGTEAFF. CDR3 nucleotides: TGTGCCAGCAGCTTAGCGCACGGGCAGGGCACTGAAGCTTTCTTT.

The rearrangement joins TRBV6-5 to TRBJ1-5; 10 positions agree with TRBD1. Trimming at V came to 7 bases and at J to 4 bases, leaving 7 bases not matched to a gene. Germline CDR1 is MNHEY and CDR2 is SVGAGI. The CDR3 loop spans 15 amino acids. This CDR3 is CASNLQGQGNQPQHF. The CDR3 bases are TGTGCCAGCAATCTCCAGGGACAGGGGAATCAGCCCCAGCATTTT.

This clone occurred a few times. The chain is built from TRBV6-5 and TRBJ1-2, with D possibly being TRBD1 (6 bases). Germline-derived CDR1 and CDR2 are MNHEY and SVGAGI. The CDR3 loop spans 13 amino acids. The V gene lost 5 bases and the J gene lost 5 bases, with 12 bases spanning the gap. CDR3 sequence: CASSKTDRYGYTF. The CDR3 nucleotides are TGTGCCAGCAGTAAGACGGACAGATATGGCTACACCTTC.

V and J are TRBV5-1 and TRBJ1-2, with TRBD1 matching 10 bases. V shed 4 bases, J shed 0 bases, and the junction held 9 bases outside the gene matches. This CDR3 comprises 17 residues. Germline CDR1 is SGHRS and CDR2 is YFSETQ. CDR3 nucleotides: TGCGCCAGCAGCCCCCGGACAGGGGGGGAGCCTAACTATGGCTACACCTTC. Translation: CASSPRTGGEPNYGYTF. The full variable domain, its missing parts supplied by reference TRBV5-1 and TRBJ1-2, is KAGVTQTPRYLIKTRGQQVTLSCSPISGHRSVSWYQQTPGQGLQFLFEYFSETQRNKGNFPGRFSGRQFSNSRSEMNVSTLELGDSALYLCASSPRTGGEPNYGYTFGSGTRLTVV.

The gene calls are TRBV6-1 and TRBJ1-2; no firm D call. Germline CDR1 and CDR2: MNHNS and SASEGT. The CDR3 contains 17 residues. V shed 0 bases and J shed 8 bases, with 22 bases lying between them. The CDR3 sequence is CASSEASVTKRGRGYTF. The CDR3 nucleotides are TGTGCCAGCAGTGAAGCGAGCGTAACCAAACGAGGTCGCGGCTACACCTTC.

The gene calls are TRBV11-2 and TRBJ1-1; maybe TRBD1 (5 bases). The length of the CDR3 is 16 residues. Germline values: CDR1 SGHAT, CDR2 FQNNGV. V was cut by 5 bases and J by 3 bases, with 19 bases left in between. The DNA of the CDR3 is TGTGCCAGCAGCACAAACCAGGGTGCGGCGGACACTGAAGCTTTCTTT. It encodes CASSTNQGAADTEAFF.

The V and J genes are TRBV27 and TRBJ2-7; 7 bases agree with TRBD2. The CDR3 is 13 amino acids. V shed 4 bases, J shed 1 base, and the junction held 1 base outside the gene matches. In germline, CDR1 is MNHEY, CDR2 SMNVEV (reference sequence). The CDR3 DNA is TGTGCCAGCAGTTCAGCGGGGTCCTACGAGCAGTACTTC. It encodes CASSSAGSYEQYF.

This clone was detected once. The CDR3 sequence is CASSMGWQGGNIQYF. Written as DNA, the CDR3 is TGTGCCAGTAGTATGGGTTGGCAGGGGGGAAACATTCAGTACTTC. This chain uses TRBV19 with TRBJ2-4; TRBD1 is a possible D gene (7 bases). This CDR3 has 15 amino acids. Deletions cut 3 bases from V and 6 bases from J, with 15 bases between. Germline V gives CDR1 LNHDA, CDR2 SQIVND (reference sequence).

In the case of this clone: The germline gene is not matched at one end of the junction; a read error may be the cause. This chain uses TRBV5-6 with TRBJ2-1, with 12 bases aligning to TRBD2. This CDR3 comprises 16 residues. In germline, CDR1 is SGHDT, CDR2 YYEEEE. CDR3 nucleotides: TGTGCCAGCAGCTCGTGGGGACTAGCGGGCTACCATGAGCAGTTCTTC. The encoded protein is CASSSWGLAGYHEQFF.